The TCR beta chain under discussion was sequenced for a study of blood T cell repertoires in COVID-19. Study overall: Sample material is recorded as cDNA or gDNA derived from T cells, B-cell-depleted T cells, or PBMCs.

Trimming cost V 2 bases and J 2 bases, with 12 bases left between them. Germline V lookup: CDR1 LGHNA, CDR2 YNFKEQ. The CDR3 contains 15 residues. Study processing details: Amplifying reference gene primers gave estimates of nucleated cell counts. TCRdb keeps only in-frame clones here, not all; method: immunoSEQ multiplex PCR. Clonal size and the V and J genes are those of that table, whereas D and trimming came from the DNA. The sample has around 130,000 clones; about nine tenths are singletons. Sequencing input: peripheral blood. The receptor comes from a human donor with COVID-19, enrolled during active disease. The donor label of this sample is uncertain. The genes are TRBV4-2 and TRBJ1-2, with D possibly matching TRBD1 (6 bases). CDR3 nucleotide sequence: TGTGCCAGCAGCCAACCGGCAGGGGAGAACTATGGCTACACCTTC. It is translated as CASSQPAGENYGYTF.